Sequencing of this T cell receptor (beta chain) was carried out in a study of blood T cell repertoires in COVID-19. Study as a whole: Both acute and convalescent COVID-19 samples were obtained from the United States, Italy and Spain.

Germline V gene sequence: CDR1 SGHNT, CDR2 YENEEA. Trimming left V 0 bases short and J 7 bases short, with 10 bases between. CDR3 length: 14 residues. In the authors' workflow: Amplified reference gene primers provided the basis for estimating nucleated cell counts. Using immunoSEQ multiplex PCR, the repertoire was profiled, and TCRdb retains in-frame clones only, with some absent. That table furnishes V, J and clone size, whereas the DNA furnished D and trimming. The sample has over 250,000 clones, 65% to 90% seen once. The sequenced material came from peripheral blood. This TCR came from a human donor in a cohort sampled during active COVID-19. This chain uses TRBV11-3 with TRBJ2-1, with D possibly TRBD2 on 6 matching bases. The CDR3, as DNA: TGTGCCAGCAGCTTAGATCGCGGGAATAATGAGCAGTTCTTC. It yields the protein CASSLDRGNNEQFF.